A single sample gave rise to the 18 T cell receptor beta chains below, sequenced in a study of cytomegalovirus exposure and HLA in healthy donors. Primers: 60 Vbeta forward and 13 Jbeta reverse. Method: immunoSEQ multiplex PCR; TCRdb's copy keeps in-frame clones and lacks some. The sample includes about 130,000 clones, over 60% seen only once; the top ten take about 1%. Sequencing input: PBMCs. These TCRs come from a woman aged 55-70 years in good health and CMV-seronegative.

This clone occurred once. The J gene is TRBJ2-7, the V gene TRBV7-8; 8 bases fit TRBD1. This CDR3 is 14 amino acids long. Per the germline V gene, CDR1 is SGHVS and CDR2 is FQNEAQ. With 6 bases clipped from V and 4 bases from J, the junction kept 8 bases outside the gene matches. The CDR3 region is CASRQRTGRYEQYF. The CDR3 DNA is TGTGCCAGCAGGCAGAGGACAGGGCGTTACGAGCAGTACTTC.

This clone was detected a few times. V and J are TRBV6-1 and TRBJ2-7; D unclear. V dropped 7 bases and J dropped 4 bases, with 17 bases sitting between them. This CDR3 is 14 amino acids long. The germline gives CDR1 MNHNS, CDR2 SASEGT. The CDR3 here is CASIIPGNGYEQYF. CDR3 sequence (DNA): TGTGCCAGCATCATTCCAGGAAACGGTTACGAGCAGTACTTC.

The DNA of the CDR3 is TGTGCCAGCAGTTCAACTAGCGGGGGGCCCACAGATACGCAGTATTTT. Translating it yields CASSSTSGGPTDTQYF. J is TRBJ2-3 and V is TRBV5-6; TRBD2 matches 12 bases. This CDR3 comprises 16 residues. The germline CDR1 and CDR2 sequences are SGHDT and YYEEEE. V lost 5 bases and J lost 2; bases outside the gene matches: 6.

Notes on this clone: A junction boundary mismatches the germline segment, possibly from a read error. The rearrangement links TRBV18 to TRBJ1-4; D might be TRBD1 (5 bases). Per germline, CDR1 KGHSH and CDR2 LQKENI. The CDR3 is made up of 15 amino acids. The CDR3: CASSSPGHSTEKLFF. CDR3 DNA sequence: TGTGCCAGCTCATCACCCGGACACTCGACTGAAAAACTGTTTTTT.

The gene calls are TRBV27 and TRBJ1-5, with TRBD1 matching over 9 bases. V lost 6 bases to trimming and J lost 6 bases; unmatched junction nucleotides: 12. Germline V gene sequence: CDR1 MNHEY, CDR2 SMNVEV (reference sequence). The CDR3 sequence is 16 residues long. The CDR3 sequence is CASRNPTTGGGQPQHF. In DNA, the CDR3 is TGTGCCAGCAGGAATCCCACCACAGGGGGCGGTCAGCCCCAGCATTTT.

This chain joins TRBV9 and TRBJ2-2; TRBD2 matches at 9 bases. Unmatched junction bases numbered 14, after V lost 2 bases and J lost 9 bases. Per germline, CDR1 SGDLS and CDR2 YYNGEE. CDR3 length: 17 amino acids. CDR3 sequence: CASSVGWGAGGPRELFF. The CDR3 coding sequence is TGTGCCAGCAGCGTGGGGTGGGGCGCGGGAGGGCCACGGGAGCTGTTTTTT. Full variable domain (remainder filled in from reference TRBV9 and TRBJ2-2): DSGVTQTPKHLITATGQRVTLRCSPRSGDLSVYWYQQSLDQGLQFLIQYYNGEERAKGNILERFSAQQFPDLHSELNLSSLELGDSALYFCASSVGWGAGGPRELFFGEGSRLTVL.

The rearrangement uses TRBV5-1 and TRBJ2-7; TRBD2 matches at 11 bases. Per germline, CDR1 SGHRS and CDR2 YFSETQ. The J segment lost 0 bases and the V segment lost 4 bases, leaving 9 bases of the junction unmatched. The CDR3 is made up of 17 amino acids. Written as DNA, the CDR3 is TGCGCCAGCAGCCCCGGGACTAGCGGAACCTACTCCTACGAGCAGTACTTC. It translates to CASSPGTSGTYSYEQYF. The full variable domain, rest sourced from reference TRBV5-1 and TRBJ2-7, is KAGVTQTPRYLIKTRGQQVTLSCSPISGHRSVSWYQQTPGQGLQFLFEYFSETQRNKGNFPGRFSGRQFSNSRSEMNVSTLELGDSALYLCASSPGTSGTYSYEQYFGPGTRLTVT.

The chain is built from TRBV30 and TRBJ2-7; D is possibly TRBD1 (6 bases). V lost 2 bases, J lost 3 bases, and 8 bases lay in between. The germline V gene has CDR1 GTSNPN and CDR2 SVGIG (reference sequence). CDR3 size: 12 residues. CDR3 region: CAWSPDSYEQYF. As DNA, the CDR3 is TGTGCCTGGAGTCCGGACAGCTACGAGCAGTACTTC.

This clone appeared a few times. The chain is built from TRBV7-9 and TRBJ1-4; D uncertain. Germline-derived CDR1 and CDR2 are SEHNR and FQNEAQ (reference sequence). Trimming removed 5 bases at V and 7 bases at J, with 8 bases between. The CDR3 extends over 12 amino acids. The CDR3 bases are TGTGCCAGCAGCGCTCCTATTGAAAAACTGTTTTTT. Amino acid sequence: CASSAPIEKLFF.

This clone was recorded only once. The rearrangement joins TRBV27 to TRBJ2-1; D gene ambiguous. CDR1 and CDR2 (germline): MNHEY, SMNVEV (reference sequence). Between the trimmed V and J ends, which lost 8 bases and 8 bases, there was a span of 22 bases. The CDR3 covers 15 residues. The CDR3 loop is CASCSKSQIAHEQFF. The CDR3 bases are TGTGCCAGCTGCTCCAAGAGCCAGATAGCTCATGAGCAGTTCTTC.

J is TRBJ2-5 and V is TRBV11-2; D is unresolved. In germline, CDR1 is SGHAT, CDR2 FQNNGV. The CDR3 extends over 13 amino acids. The ends were cut back, 2 bases at V and 4 bases at J, with 8 bases in the middle. Here the CDR3 reads CASSLRVLETQYF. The CDR3 region has the DNA TGTGCCAGCAGCTTACGGGTCCTAGAGACCCAGTACTTC.

This clone showed up just a few times. As DNA, the CDR3 is TGTGCCAGCAGCTACACCATCTCCGATACGCAGTATTTT. This codes for CASSYTISDTQYF. The V and J genes are TRBV7-2 and TRBJ2-3; D is uncertain. With 4 bases removed from V and 6 bases from J, the gap between germline ends came to 11 bases. CDR3 length: 13 amino acids. The germline V gene encodes CDR1 SGHTA and CDR2 FQGNSA.

The chain joins TRBV6-6 to TRBJ2-7, with 7 bases that match TRBD2. With 2 bases clipped from V and 3 bases from J, the junction kept 10 bases outside the gene matches. This CDR3 comprises 16 residues. Germline assignment: CDR1 MNHNY and CDR2 SVGAGI (reference sequence). CDR3 residues: CASSYEYAGVFYEQYF. In DNA form, the CDR3 reads TGTGCCAGCAGTTACGAGTACGCGGGAGTCTTCTACGAGCAGTACTTC.

This clone turned up a few times. The V and J genes are TRBV4-1 and TRBJ1-1; D not resolved. Germline V gene sequence: CDR1 MGHRA, CDR2 YSYEKL. V was clipped by 0 bases and J by 1 base, with 6 bases between them. The CDR3 extends over 14 amino acids. CDR3 in DNA: TGCGCCAGCAGCCAAGAGGCAAGGAACACTGAAGCTTTCTTT. Amino acids: CASSQEARNTEAFF.

J is TRBJ2-7 and V is TRBV30, with TRBD2 matching over 11 bases. The CDR3 totals 15 residues. Unmatched junction bases numbered 3, after V lost 0 bases and J lost 2 bases. Per the germline V gene, CDR1 is GTSNPN and CDR2 is SVGIG (reference sequence). Written as DNA, the CDR3 is TGTGCCTGGAGTGTACTAGCGGGAGTGGCCTACGAGCAGTACTTC. Translating gives CAWSVLAGVAYEQYF.

Details on this clone: The same CDR3 is also encoded by other DNA sequences in this sample. This chain joins TRBV4-1 and TRBJ2-3; 7 bases match TRBD2. CDR1 MGHRA and CDR2 YSYEKL come from the germline V gene. This CDR3 is built from 16 residues. V lost 5 bases and J lost 5; bases outside the gene matches: 13. CDR3 sequence reads: CASSSQSGEVGDTQYF. For the CDR3, the DNA is TGCGCCAGCAGCTCCCAAAGCGGGGAGGTGGGAGATACGCAGTATTTT.

The chain carries TRBV6-1 and TRBJ1-2, with TRBD1 identical over 12 bases. The CDR3 extends over 15 amino acids. Germline values: CDR1 MNHNS, CDR2 SASEGT. The V segment lost 3 bases and the J segment 11 bases; nucleotides outside the gene matches: 10. CDR3 sequence (DNA): TGTGCCAGCAGTGACCGGGACAGGGGGCGACCGTTATACACCTTC. Its translation is CASSDRDRGRPLYTF.

This chain connects TRBV19 to TRBJ2-3; TRBD2 matches 10 bases. CDR1 and CDR2 (germline): LNHDA, SQIVND (reference sequence). The CDR3 spans 16 residues. Losses at the gene ends were 6 bases for V and 0 bases for J; bases not matched to a gene: 6. CDR3 protein: CASSQSGGASTDTQYF. The CDR3 nucleotides read TGTGCCAGTAGCCAAAGCGGGGGGGCCAGCACAGATACGCAGTATTTT.